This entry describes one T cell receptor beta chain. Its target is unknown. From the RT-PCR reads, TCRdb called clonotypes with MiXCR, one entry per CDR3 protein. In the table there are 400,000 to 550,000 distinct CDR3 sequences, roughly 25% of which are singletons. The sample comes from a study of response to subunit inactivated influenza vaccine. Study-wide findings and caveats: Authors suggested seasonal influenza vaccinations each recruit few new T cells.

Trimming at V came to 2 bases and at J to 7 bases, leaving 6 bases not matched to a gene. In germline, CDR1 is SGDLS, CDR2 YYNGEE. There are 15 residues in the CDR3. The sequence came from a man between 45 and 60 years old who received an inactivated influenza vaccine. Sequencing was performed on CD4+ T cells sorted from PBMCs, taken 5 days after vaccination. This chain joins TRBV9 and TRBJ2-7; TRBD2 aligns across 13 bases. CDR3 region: CASSVTSGGAGEQYF. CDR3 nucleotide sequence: TGTGCCAGCAGCGTTACTAGCGGGGGGGCCGGGGAGCAGTACTTC.